This T cell receptor (beta chain) was profiled in a study of T cell responses to AZD1222 COVID-19 vaccine. General observations from the study: Among the donors, most were white British and more were female, and clonal diversity was possibly underestimated.

This clone was found a few times. What it binds is not known. Looked up from germline, CDR1 is SGHTA and CDR2 is FQGNSA. V was pared by 7 bases and J by 3 bases, with 4 bases of the junction left unmatched. This CDR3 comprises 14 residues. Using immunoSEQ multiplex PCR, the repertoire was profiled, and TCRdb retains in-frame clones only, with some absent. The profile shows 150,000 or so clones, over 80% of them singletons. This chain links TRBV7-2 with TRBJ2-2, with TRBD1 matching 8 bases. The TCR originated in an adult who received the AZD1222 COVID-19 vaccine. The sequenced sample was peripheral blood, obtained 28 days after the second AZD1222 dose. CDR3 in DNA: TGTGCCAGCACCGGACAGGGTCACACCGGGGAGCTGTTTTTT. Its translation: CASTGQGHTGELFF.